The T cell receptor (beta chain) described here comes from a study of T cell responses to AZD1222 COVID-19 vaccine. Repertoires were generated with immunoSEQ multiplex PCR, while TCRdb's copy carries only in-frame clones and drops some. The profile covers about 42,000 clones, with 65% to 85% appearing a single time and 18% taken by the ten largest. Germline CDR1 reads SGHVS; CDR2 reads FQNEAQ. Trimming shortened V by 1 base and J by 10 bases, and 11 bases separated the two germline ends. The CDR3 consists of 13 residues. A remark on this clone: Its antigen is not known.

Regarding the study as a whole: Among those given AZD1222, only 5 to 7 were seropositive at baseline. Possibly, clonal diversity was underestimated; donors were largely white British and included more females.

This chain links TRBV7-8 with TRBJ2-1; D is perhaps TRBD1 or TRBD2 (5 bases each). The sequencing used peripheral blood, collected 28 days after the second AZD1222 dose. This sequence originates from an adult who received the AZD1222 COVID-19 vaccine. CDR3 residues: CASSLGGAREQFF. The CDR3 coding sequence is TGTGCCAGCAGCTTAGGAGGGGCCAGGGAGCAGTTCTTC.